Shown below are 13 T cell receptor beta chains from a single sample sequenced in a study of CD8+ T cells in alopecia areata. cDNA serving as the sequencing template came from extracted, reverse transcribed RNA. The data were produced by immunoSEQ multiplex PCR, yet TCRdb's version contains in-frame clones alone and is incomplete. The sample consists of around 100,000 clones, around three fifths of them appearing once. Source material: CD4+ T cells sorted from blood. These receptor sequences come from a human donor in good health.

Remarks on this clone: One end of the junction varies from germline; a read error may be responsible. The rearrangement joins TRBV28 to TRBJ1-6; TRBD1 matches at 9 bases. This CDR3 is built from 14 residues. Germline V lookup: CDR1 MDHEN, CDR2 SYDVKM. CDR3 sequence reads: CASRHTSGGTGYNF. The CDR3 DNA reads TGTGCCAGCAGGCATACTTCGGGCGGGACAGGGTATAACTTT.

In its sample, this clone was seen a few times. CDR3 sequence: CAWRRDSYNEQFF. For the CDR3, the DNA is TGTGCCTGGAGGCGGGACTCCTACAATGAGCAGTTCTTC. The chain is built from TRBV30 and TRBJ2-1; D perhaps matches TRBD2 (6 bases). CDR1 is GTSNPN and CDR2 is SVGIG in the germline V gene (reference sequence). V was trimmed by 3 bases and J by 0 bases, leaving 6 bases between them. The CDR3 contains 13 residues.

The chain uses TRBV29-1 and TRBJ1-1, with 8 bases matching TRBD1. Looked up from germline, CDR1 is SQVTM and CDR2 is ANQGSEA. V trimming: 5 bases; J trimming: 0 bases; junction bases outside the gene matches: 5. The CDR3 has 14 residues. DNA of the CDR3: TGCAGCGTTAAGACAGGGGCGATGAACACTGAAGCTTTCTTT. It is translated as CSVKTGAMNTEAFF.

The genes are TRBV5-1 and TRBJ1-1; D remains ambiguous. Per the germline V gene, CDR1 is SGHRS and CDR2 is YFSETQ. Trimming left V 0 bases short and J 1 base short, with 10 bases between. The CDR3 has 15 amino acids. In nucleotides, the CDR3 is TGCGCCAGCAGCTTGGAAAGTCGGGGGAACACTGAAGCTTTCTTT. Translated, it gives CASSLESRGNTEAFF.

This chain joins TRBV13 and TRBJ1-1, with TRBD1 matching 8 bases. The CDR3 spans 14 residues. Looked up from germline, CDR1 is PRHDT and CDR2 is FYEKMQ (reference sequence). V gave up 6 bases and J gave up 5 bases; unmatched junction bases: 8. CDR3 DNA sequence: TGTGCCAGCAGGGAGACAGGGGTTTGGACTGAAGCTTTCTTT. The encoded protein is CASRETGVWTEAFF.

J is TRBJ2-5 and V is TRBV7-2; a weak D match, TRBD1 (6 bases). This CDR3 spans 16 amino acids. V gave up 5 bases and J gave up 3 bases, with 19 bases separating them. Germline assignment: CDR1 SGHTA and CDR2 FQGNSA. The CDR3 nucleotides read TGTGCCAGCAGCCCCTTTGGGGCAGGGGTTAAAGAGACCCAGTACTTC. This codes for CASSPFGAGVKETQYF.

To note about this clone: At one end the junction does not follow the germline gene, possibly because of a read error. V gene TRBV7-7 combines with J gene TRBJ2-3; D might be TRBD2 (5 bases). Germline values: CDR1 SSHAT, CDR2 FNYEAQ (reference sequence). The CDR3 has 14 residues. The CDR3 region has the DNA TGTGCTAGCAGCAAGGGCGGGCCTTCTGGTACGCAGTATTTT. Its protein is CASSKGGPSGTQYF. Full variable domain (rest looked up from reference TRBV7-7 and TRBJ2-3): GAGVSQSPRYKVTKRGQDVTLRCDPISSHATLYWYQQALGQGPEFLTYFNYEAQPDKSGLPSDRFSAERPEGSISTLTIQRTEQRDSAMYRCASSKGGPSGTQYFGPGTRLTVL.

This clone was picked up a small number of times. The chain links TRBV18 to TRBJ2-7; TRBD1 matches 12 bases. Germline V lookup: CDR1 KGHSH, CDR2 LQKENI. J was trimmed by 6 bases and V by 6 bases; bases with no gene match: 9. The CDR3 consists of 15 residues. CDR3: CASSRPGQGASEQYF. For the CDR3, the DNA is TGTGCCAGCTCTCGCCCGGGACAGGGGGCTTCCGAGCAGTACTTC.

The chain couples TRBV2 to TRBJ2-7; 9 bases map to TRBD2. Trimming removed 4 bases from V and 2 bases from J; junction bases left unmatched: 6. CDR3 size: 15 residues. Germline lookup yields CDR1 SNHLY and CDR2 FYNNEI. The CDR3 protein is CASSVGSGGTYEQYF. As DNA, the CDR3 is TGTGCCAGCAGTGTAGGTAGCGGGGGTACCTACGAGCAGTACTTC.

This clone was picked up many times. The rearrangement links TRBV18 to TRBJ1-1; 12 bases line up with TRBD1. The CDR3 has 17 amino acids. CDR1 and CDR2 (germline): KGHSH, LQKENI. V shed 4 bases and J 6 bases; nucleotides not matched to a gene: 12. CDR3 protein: CASSQTAPGQGAAEAFF. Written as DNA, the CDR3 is TGTGCCAGCTCACAAACGGCTCCGGGACAGGGGGCCGCTGAAGCTTTCTTT.

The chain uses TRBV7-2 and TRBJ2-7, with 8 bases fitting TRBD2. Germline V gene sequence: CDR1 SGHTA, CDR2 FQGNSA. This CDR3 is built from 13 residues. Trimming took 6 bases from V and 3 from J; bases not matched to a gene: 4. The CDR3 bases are TGTGCCAGCAGTATCAGCGGGAGCTACGAGCAGTACTTC. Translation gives CASSISGSYEQYF.

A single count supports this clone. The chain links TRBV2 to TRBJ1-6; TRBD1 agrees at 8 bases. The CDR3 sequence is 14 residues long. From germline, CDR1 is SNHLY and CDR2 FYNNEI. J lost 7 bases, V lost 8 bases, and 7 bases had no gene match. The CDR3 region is CASSGQAQNSPLHF. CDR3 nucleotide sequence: TGTGCCAGCTCGGGACAGGCTCAGAATTCACCCCTCCACTTT.

CDR3 in amino acids: CASSSGPLSHNEQFF. CDR3 sequence (DNA): TGTGCCAGCAGCTCCGGGCCGTTGTCACACAATGAGCAGTTCTTC. The rearrangement joins TRBV7-3 to TRBJ2-1; D is undetermined. This CDR3 region has 15 residues. V was trimmed by 4 bases and J by 5 bases, leaving 15 bases between them. Germline loops: CDR1 SGHTA, CDR2 FQGTGA. The full variable domain, completed using reference TRBV7-3 and TRBJ2-1, is GAGVSQTPSNKVTEKGKYVELRCDPISGHTALYWYRQSLGQGPEFLIYFQGTGAADDSGLPNDRFFAVRPEGSVSTLKIQRTERGDSAVYLCASSSGPLSHNEQFFGPGTRLTVL.